A single sample is the source of the 28 T cell receptor beta chains below, sequenced in a study of CD8+CD57+ T cells in acquired aplastic anemia. Genomic DNA was employed as the template in profiling TCR beta VDJ and CDR3. One entry per CDR3 protein results from TCRdb running MiXCR on the reads. The sample holds about 160,000 distinct CDR3 sequences, roughly two thirds seen once. It was patients with CD8+CD57+ cell expansion by flow cytometry who were chosen for sequencing. Material for sequencing was sorted CD4+, CD8+, or CD8+CD57+ T cells (not recorded which) from PBMCs. The receptor set was obtained from a human donor with aplastic anemia.

This clonotype was counted between two and nine times. The chain carries TRBV20-1 and TRBJ1-6; TRBD1 aligns across 7 bases. V trimming: 2 bases; J trimming: 8 bases; junction bases outside the gene matches: 9. Looked up from germline, CDR1 is DFQATT and CDR2 is SNEGSKA (reference sequence). The CDR3 extends over 15 amino acids. CDR3 residues: CSARFGRQGYSPLHF. The CDR3 DNA reads TGCAGTGCTAGATTCGGTCGACAGGGCTATTCACCCCTCCACTTT.

This clonotype appeared a few times. This chain uses TRBV12-3 or TRBV12-4 with TRBJ2-1; 10 bases are shared with TRBD1. CDR3 length: 13 amino acids. V was pared by 4 bases and J by 15 bases, with 9 bases of the junction left unmatched. The CDR3 bases are TGTGCCAGCAGTTCCACCGGACAGGGGGTCCCGTTCTTC. Its translation is CASSSTGQGVPFF.

With respect to this clonotype: One junction end disagrees with the germline gene, perhaps due to a read error. The J gene is TRBJ1-5, the V gene TRBV19; tentatively, D is TRBD1 (6 bases). In germline, CDR1 is LNHDA, CDR2 SQIVND (reference sequence). This CDR3 region has 15 residues. Here the CDR3 reads CACSIVGRGRQPQHF. The CDR3 DNA reads as TGTGCCTGTAGTATAGTAGGCAGGGGACGGCAGCCCCAGCATTTT.

The rearrangement links TRBV25-1 to TRBJ2-7; tentatively, D is TRBD1 (6 bases). The germline CDR1 and CDR2 sequences are MGHDK and SYGVNS. V was shortened by 2 bases and J by 2 bases, with 10 bases between the two germline ends. CDR3 length: 14 residues. CDR3 DNA sequence: TGTGCCAGCAGTGAAGCAGGGGTCCCCTACGAGCAGTACTTC. Residues: CASSEAGVPYEQYF.

This clonotype was counted only a few times. The rearrangement joins TRBV15 to TRBJ2-3, with TRBD2 identical over 10 bases. The CDR3 covers 14 residues. Losses at the gene ends were 8 bases for V and 5 bases for J; bases not matched to a gene: 7. Germline CDR1 is LNHNV and CDR2 is YYDKDF (reference sequence). The CDR3 DNA is TGTGCCACCCGCCTAGCGGGGGTTATAGATACGCAGTATTTT. Protein: CATRLAGVIDTQYF. Variable domain in full (rest from reference TRBV15 and TRBJ2-3): DAMVIQNPRYQVTQFGKPVTLSCSQTLNHNVMYWYQQKSSQAPKLLFHYYDKDFNNEADTPDNFQSRRPNTSFCFLDIRSPGLGDTAMYLCATRLAGVIDTQYFGPGTRLTVL.

The genes are TRBV20-1 and TRBJ1-1; unclear D gene. The V gene's germline CDR1 is DFQATT and CDR2 SNEGSKA (reference sequence). The germline V and J ends were trimmed by 0 bases and 9 bases, with 11 bases remaining between them. The CDR3 consists of 12 residues. The CDR3 sequence: CSARDPGSKAFF. CDR3 nucleotide sequence: TGCAGTGCTAGAGATCCCGGCTCGAAAGCTTTCTTT.

The chain links TRBV20-1 to TRBJ1-6; 8 bases line up with TRBD1. V was pared by 3 bases and J by 7 bases, with 8 bases of the junction left unmatched. The CDR3 sequence is 15 residues long. Germline CDR1 is DFQATT and CDR2 is SNEGSKA (reference sequence). The CDR3 nucleotides read TGCAGTGCTAGGGACAGGGACTTGATAAATTCACCCCTCCACTTT. Its translation is CSARDRDLINSPLHF.

A note on this clonotype: The junction shows a germline mismatch at one end, possibly a read error. The chain has TRBV5-1 and TRBJ2-1; unclear D gene. This CDR3 has 17 amino acids. Germline V gene data show CDR1 as SGHRS and CDR2 as YFSETQ. The CDR3 sequence is CASRLETRHSSYNEQFF. The CDR3 coding sequence is TGCGCCAGCAGGTTGGAAACGCGGCACAGCTCCTACAATGAGCAGTTCTTC.

This chain links TRBV19 with TRBJ1-1; D gene uncertain. The CDR3 spans 11 residues. The germline V gene has CDR1 LNHDA and CDR2 SQIVND (reference sequence). V was shortened by 6 bases and J by 7 bases, with 9 bases between the two germline ends. The CDR3 coding sequence is TGTGCCAGTAGCCGCCAGAGTGAAGCTTTCTTT. Protein: CASSRQSEAFF.

This chain links TRBV7-9 with TRBJ2-5, with D possibly being TRBD1 or TRBD2 (6 bases each). Per the germline V gene, CDR1 is SEHNR and CDR2 is FQNEAQ (reference sequence). V lost 1 base and J lost 13, with 19 bases in between. The CDR3 extends over 14 amino acids. The chain's CDR3 is CASSLDESGDTAYF. CDR3 in DNA: TGTGCCAGCAGCTTAGATGAGTCGGGGGACACCGCGTACTTC.

This sequence joins TRBV5-1 and TRBJ2-1, with 9 bases that match TRBD1. The CDR3 runs to 16 residues. The trim removed 3 bases at V and 3 bases at J, leaving 7 bases unmatched. CDR1 is SGHRS, CDR2 YFSETQ, per germline. CDR3 nucleotides: TGCGCCAGCAGCTGGGAGGACAGGGGAAACTACAATGAGCAGTTCTTC. It yields the protein CASSWEDRGNYNEQFF.

The chain combines TRBV7-6 with TRBJ2-7; possibly TRBD2 for D (5 bases). CDR3 size: 16 residues. Germline loops: CDR1 SGHVS, CDR2 FNYEAQ. V lost 5 bases to trimming and J lost 1 base, with 18 bases between them. DNA for the CDR3: TGTGCCAGCAGCATCGGGGTCTCCGGCACTTCCTACGAGCAGTACTTC. Translation: CASSIGVSGTSYEQYF.

The chain has TRBV2 and TRBJ2-7; a possible D gene is TRBD2 (6 bases). CDR1 is SNHLY, CDR2 FYNNEI, per germline. This CDR3 region has 14 residues. V shed 3 bases and J shed 6 bases, with 15 bases lying between them. The chain's CDR3 is CASSELPGLSEQYF. Written as DNA, the CDR3 is TGTGCCAGCAGTGAGCTGCCGGGACTCTCCGAGCAGTACTTC.

A single count supports this clonotype. The chain has TRBV10-1 and TRBJ2-3; a possible D gene is TRBD1 (5 bases). Germline V gives CDR1 WNHNN, CDR2 SYGVQD (reference sequence). Trimming shortened V by 4 bases and J by 4 bases, and 30 bases separated the two germline ends. The CDR3 runs 20 residues. For the CDR3, the DNA is TGCGCCAGCAGTGTATTAAACCGGACACTTTGCGGAATACACTCAGATACGCAGTATTTT. Protein product: CASSVLNRTLCGIHSDTQYF.

V and J are TRBV10-2 and TRBJ2-1; D is perhaps TRBD2 (5 bases). There are 13 residues in the CDR3. Germline CDR1 is WSHSY and CDR2 is SAAADI. Between the trimmed V and J ends, which lost 5 bases and 2 bases, there was a span of 7 bases. CDR3 bases: TGCGCCAGCAGTACTAGTACCTACAATGAGCAGTTCTTC. Protein product: CASSTSTYNEQFF.

With regard to this clonotype: Mismatch with germline at one junction end may stem from a read error. V usage is TRBV10-3 and J usage is TRBJ1-2; 7 bases align to TRBD1. CDR3 length: 14 residues. The germline V gene encodes CDR1 ENHRY and CDR2 SYGVKD. The CDR3 nucleotides read TGTGCCAGCAGTTACACGGGTCAGGGGGTAGGCTACACCTTC. It specifies CASSYTGQGVGYTF.

This clonotype was seen only a few times. This chain uses TRBV10-1 with TRBJ1-1; D ambiguous. This CDR3 has 15 amino acids. CDR1 is WNHNN, CDR2 SYGVQD, per germline (reference sequence). Trimming cost V 4 bases and J 8 bases, with 20 bases left between them. In DNA, the CDR3 is TGCGCCAGCAGTGCGGCGGGCAGGACCCGGTCGGAAGCTTTCTTT. Translation gives CASSAAGRTRSEAFF.

Remarks on this clonotype: This may be a read error, as it is one base from a much larger clone. The chain links TRBV20-1 to TRBJ2-5, with TRBD1 as a possible D gene (6 bases). The CDR3 loop spans 13 amino acids. Germline CDR1 is DFQATT and CDR2 is SNEGSKA (reference sequence). The CDR3 spells CSAHHREQETKYF. Here the CDR3 DNA reads TGCAGTGCACACCACAGGGAACAAGAGACCAAGTACTTC.

On this clonotype: The conserved phenylalanine or tryptophan normally closing the CDR3 is absent here, so this likely arose from a read error. The chain joins TRBV7-9 to TRBJ2-7; unclear D gene. CDR3 length: 13 residues. Per germline, CDR1 SEHNR and CDR2 FQNEAQ (reference sequence). The V and J ends lost 5 bases and 2 bases respectively, with 10 bases between them. The CDR3: CASSVAGTYEQYL. CDR3 DNA sequence: TGTGCCAGCAGCGTGGCAGGCACCTACGAGCAGTACCTC.

The J gene is TRBJ1-6, the V gene TRBV28; 8 positions agree with TRBD1. The CDR3 totals 15 residues. CDR1 is MDHEN, CDR2 SYDVKM, per germline. The ends lost 5 bases at V and 7 bases at J; junction bases unmatched: 7. The CDR3 region is CASSPTGAKNSPLHF. The CDR3 DNA follows: TGTGCCAGCAGTCCGACAGGGGCGAAGAATTCACCCCTCCACTTT.

V gene TRBV5-1 combines with J gene TRBJ2-1; 9 nucleotides match TRBD1. The assigned J gene may be wrong: the sequence end matches TRBJ2-7 better. Per germline, CDR1 SGHRS and CDR2 YFSETQ. This CDR3 has 14 residues. Here the CDR3 reads CASSRDREDYEQYF. As DNA, the CDR3 is TGCGCCAGCAGCCGGGACAGGGAGGACTACGAGCAGTACTTC.

The rearrangement uses TRBV7-2 and TRBJ2-7; D may be TRBD1 (5 bases). Germline V lookup: CDR1 SGHTA, CDR2 FQGNSA. V was cut by 0 bases and J by 4 bases, with 7 bases left in between. This CDR3 is 13 amino acids long. CDR3 in DNA: TGTGCCAGCAGCTTAGCGGGGCCATACGAGCAGTACTTC. As protein: CASSLAGPYEQYF.

This chain joins TRBV7-2 and TRBJ2-3, with D unresolved. With 0 bases removed from V and 3 bases from J, the gap between germline ends came to 19 bases. Germline CDR1 is SGHTA and CDR2 is FQGNSA. This CDR3 has 18 residues. This CDR3 reads CASSLALFGSRRTDTQYF. The CDR3 DNA reads TGTGCCAGCAGCTTAGCGCTATTCGGATCCAGACGAACAGATACGCAGTATTTT.

This sequence joins TRBV20-1 and TRBJ1-5; 9 nucleotides align to TRBD1. The germline V gene encodes CDR1 DFQATT and CDR2 SNEGSKA (reference sequence). Trimming removed 3 bases from V and 8 bases from J; junction bases left unmatched: 8. CDR3 length: 14 amino acids. CDR3 in amino acids: CSARRGTGTEPQHF. The CDR3 nucleotides are TGCAGTGCTAGGAGGGGGACAGGGACAGAGCCCCAGCATTTT.

In its sample, this clonotype ranks as medium-sized (0.01 to 0.1%). The chain couples TRBV7-9 to TRBJ1-2, with a weak D call TRBD1 (5 bases). The CDR3 is 14 residues long. The germline CDR1 and CDR2 sequences are SEHNR and FQNEAQ (reference sequence). Deletions cut 1 base from V and 2 bases from J, with 8 bases between. CDR3 DNA sequence: TGTGCCAGCAGCTTAGGGGGGGGAAACTATGGCTACACCTTC. It specifies CASSLGGGNYGYTF.

The V and J genes are TRBV6-4 and TRBJ2-3; 8 bases align to TRBD2. CDR1 and CDR2 (germline): MRHNA, SNTAGT. The CDR3 loop spans 16 amino acids. V lost 3 bases, J lost 2 bases, and 7 bases stayed unmatched. CDR3 in amino acids: CASSDGISGVTDTQYF. The CDR3 nucleotides read TGTGCCAGCAGTGATGGTATTAGCGGGGTCACAGATACGCAGTATTTT.

This sequence joins TRBV29-1 and TRBJ2-7, with D maybe TRBD1 (5 bases). Trimming removed 1 base from V and 6 bases from J, with 13 bases in between. CDR1 SQVTM and CDR2 ANQGSEA come from the germline V gene. The CDR3 length is 13 residues. The CDR3 is CSVEASGQSEQYF. The DNA for the CDR3 is TGCAGCGTTGAAGCCTCAGGGCAAAGCGAGCAGTACTTC.

CDR3 sequence reads: CASRQGQGANYGYTF. In DNA form, the CDR3 reads TGCGCCAGCAGACAGGGACAGGGAGCTAACTATGGCTACACCTTC. The chain combines TRBV4-1 with TRBJ1-2, with 9 bases lining up with TRBD1. This CDR3 comprises 15 residues. Trimming took 6 bases from V and 0 from J; bases not matched to a gene: 5. CDR1 and CDR2 from the germline V gene are MGHRA and YSYEKL.